The rows below give T cell receptor beta chains drawn from one sample of a study of shared clonotypes between healthy human individuals. Data came from immunoSEQ multiplex PCR; TCRdb stores just in-frame clones and leaves some out. The table records hundreds of thousands of clones, approximately 96% of them present only once. The sample was naive CD8+ T cells sorted from blood. These receptors were collected from a woman under 40 in good health. CDR3s include the opening cysteine and the closing phenylalanine or tryptophan. D genes are given only for firm matches. Clone size is not always given. Where it is, it says once, few, many or a class for expanded clones.

TRBJ1-2	.	.	TRBV28	CASSRQPGQGPHGYTF
TRBJ1-3	.	.	TRBV7-9	CASSLVVENTIYF
TRBJ2-5	TRBD1	.	TRBV28	CASSWTGSTQETQYF
TRBJ1-2	.	.	TRBV5-4	CASSLFVRDPVYGYTF
TRBJ2-3	TRBD2	.	TRBV7-3	CASSWTSGSHTDTQYF
TRBJ2-5	TRBD2	.	TRBV29-1	CSIPPGLADQETQYF
TRBJ2-3	TRBD1	.	TRBV19	CASSSRDRVVADTQYF
TRBJ2-7	.	once	TRBV14	CASSLEGSPYEQYF
TRBJ2-7	TRBD1	.	TRBV13	CASSLAGQGTLEQYF
TRBJ2-3	TRBD2	.	TRBV7-9	CASSPGTSGSWDTQYF
TRBJ2-3	TRBD2	.	TRBV13	CASPTRRASGPWGDTQYF
TRBJ1-2	.	.	TRBV28	CASSGGTRVLAGVDYGYTF
TRBJ1-2	.	.	TRBV29-1	CSVESPSSNYGYTF
TRBJ2-7	.	.	TRBV5-8	CASSLEGRILREQYF
TRBJ1-6	.	.	TRBV27	CASSFGATIYNSPLHF
TRBJ2-3	TRBD2	.	TRBV7-9	CASSGTSGTDTQYF
TRBJ1-5	TRBD1	.	TRBV29-1	CSVGTGEDGPQHF
TRBJ2-3	TRBD2	.	TRBV19	CASMETSGVTDTQYF
TRBJ1-1	.	.	TRBV7-8	CASSSTDGMNTEAFF
TRBJ1-2	.	.	TRBV7-9	CASSFSDSVDHGYTF
TRBJ2-7	.	.	TRBV27	CASSLFGGSYEQYF
TRBJ2-7	.	.	TRBV11-2	CASSFPHLEAEQYF
TRBJ1-5	.	.	TRBV4-1	CASSHTKGPSNQPQHF
TRBJ2-6	.	.	TRBV9	CASSGGGDGGANVLTF
TRBJ1-1	.	once	TRBV11-1	CASTYRRTGNTEAFF
TRBJ1-1	.	.	TRBV27	CASGHLEAFF
TRBJ2-3	TRBD2	.	TRBV9	CASSVEGLASDTQYF
TRBJ2-7	.	.	TRBV7-9	CASFEGVRPYEQYF
TRBJ1-1	.	.	TRBV5-6	CASSLVGLGLTPEAFF
TRBJ2-1	.	.	TRBV9	CASSLTSYNEQFF
TRBJ2-2	TRBD2	.	TRBV19	CASSTRSGLAAGELFF
TRBJ2-7	.	.	TRBV10-3	CAISEQDSYEQYF
TRBJ2-7	.	.	TRBV7-9	CASSGAGSYEQYF
TRBJ2-7	TRBD2	.	TRBV5-4	CAIQRGAEYEQYF
TRBJ2-7	TRBD1	once	TRBV7-6	CASSLGGTGFYEQYF
TRBJ2-1	TRBD2	.	TRBV9	CASSVEAGGSLGEQFF
TRBJ1-4	.	.	TRBV4-1	CASSQVQRRSNEKLFF
TRBJ2-3	.	.	TRBV18	CASSPDGRSTDTQYF
TRBJ2-5	.	.	TRBV5-5	CASSLGGALETQYF
TRBJ1-1	TRBD1	.	TRBV29-1	CSVLQIRTGLIAFF
TRBJ2-7	.	.	TRBV4-1	CASSPRGVSYEQYF
TRBJ2-3	TRBD2	.	TRBV13	CASSPRGLAGHTDTQYF
TRBJ2-7	.	.	TRBV19	CASSIDPLGGNSYEQYF
TRBJ1-1	.	.	TRBV28	CASSSYPGTSWNTEAFF